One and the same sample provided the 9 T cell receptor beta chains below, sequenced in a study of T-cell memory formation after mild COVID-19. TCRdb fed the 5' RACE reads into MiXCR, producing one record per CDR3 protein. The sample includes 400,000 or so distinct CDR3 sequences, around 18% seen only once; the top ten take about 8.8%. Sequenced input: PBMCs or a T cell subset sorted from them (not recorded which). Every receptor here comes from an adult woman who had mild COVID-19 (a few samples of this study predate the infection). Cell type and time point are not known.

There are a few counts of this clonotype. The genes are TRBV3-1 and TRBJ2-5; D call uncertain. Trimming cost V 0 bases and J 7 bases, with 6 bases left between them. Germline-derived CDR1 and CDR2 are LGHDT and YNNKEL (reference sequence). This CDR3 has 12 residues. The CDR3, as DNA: TGTGCCAGCAGCCAAGATCGGAGGACCCAGTACTTC. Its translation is CASSQDRRTQYF.

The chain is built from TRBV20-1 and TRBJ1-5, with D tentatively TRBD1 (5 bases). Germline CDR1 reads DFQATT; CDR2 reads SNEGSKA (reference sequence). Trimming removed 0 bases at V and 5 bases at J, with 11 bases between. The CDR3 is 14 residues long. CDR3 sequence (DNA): TGCAGTGCTAGAGATATCGGACATTATCAGCCCCAGCATTTT. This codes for CSARDIGHYQPQHF.

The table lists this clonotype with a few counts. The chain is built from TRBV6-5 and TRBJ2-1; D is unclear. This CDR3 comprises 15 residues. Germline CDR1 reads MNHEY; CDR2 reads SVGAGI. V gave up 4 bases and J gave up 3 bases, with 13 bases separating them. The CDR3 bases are TGTGCCAGCAGTTCTGGATGGGCTCACTACAATGAGCAGTTCTTC. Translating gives CASSSGWAHYNEQFF.

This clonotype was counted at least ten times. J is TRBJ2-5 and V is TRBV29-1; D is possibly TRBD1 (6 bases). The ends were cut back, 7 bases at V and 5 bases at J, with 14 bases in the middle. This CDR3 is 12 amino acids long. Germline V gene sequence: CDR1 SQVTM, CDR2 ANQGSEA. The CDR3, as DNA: TGCAGCGCAGGGGCGTTGGGTGAGACCCAGTACTTC. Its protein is CSAGALGETQYF.

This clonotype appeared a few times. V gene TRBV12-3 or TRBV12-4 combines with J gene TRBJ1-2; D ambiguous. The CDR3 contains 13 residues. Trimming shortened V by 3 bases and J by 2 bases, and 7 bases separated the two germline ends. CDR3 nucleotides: TGTGCCAGCAGTTTTGAGCAGAACTATGGCTACACCTTC. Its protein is CASSFEQNYGYTF.

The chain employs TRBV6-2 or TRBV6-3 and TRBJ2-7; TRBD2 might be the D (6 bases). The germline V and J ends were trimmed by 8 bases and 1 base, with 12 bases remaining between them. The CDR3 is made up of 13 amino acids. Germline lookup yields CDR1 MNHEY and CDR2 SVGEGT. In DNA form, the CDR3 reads TGTGCCAGCTCGGGCGGGATGTCCTACGAGCAGTACTTC. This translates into CASSGGMSYEQYF.

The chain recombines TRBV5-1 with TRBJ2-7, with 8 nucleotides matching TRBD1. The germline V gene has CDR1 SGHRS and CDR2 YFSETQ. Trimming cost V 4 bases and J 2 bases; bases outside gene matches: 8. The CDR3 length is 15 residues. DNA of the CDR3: TGCGCCAGCAGCGAACGGACAGGGATAGCCTACGAGCAGTACTTC. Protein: CASSERTGIAYEQYF. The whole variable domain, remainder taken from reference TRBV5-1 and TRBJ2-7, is KAGVTQTPRYLIKTRGQQVTLSCSPISGHRSVSWYQQTPGQGLQFLFEYFSETQRNKGNFPGRFSGRQFSNSRSEMNVSTLELGDSALYLCASSERTGIAYEQYFGPGTRLTVT.

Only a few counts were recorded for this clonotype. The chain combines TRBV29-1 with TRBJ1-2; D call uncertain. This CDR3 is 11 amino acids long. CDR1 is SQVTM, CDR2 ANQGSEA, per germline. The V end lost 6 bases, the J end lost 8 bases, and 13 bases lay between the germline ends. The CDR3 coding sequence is TGCAGCGTGATGGACTATAGGGGCTACACCTTC. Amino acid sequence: CSVMDYRGYTF.

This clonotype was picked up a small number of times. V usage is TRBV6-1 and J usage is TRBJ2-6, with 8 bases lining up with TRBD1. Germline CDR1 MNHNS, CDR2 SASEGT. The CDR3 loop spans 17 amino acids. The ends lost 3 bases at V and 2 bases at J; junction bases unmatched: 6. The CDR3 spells CASSDGRGPTGANVLTF. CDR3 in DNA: TGTGCCAGCAGTGATGGCAGGGGGCCGACTGGGGCCAACGTCCTGACTTTC.